This TCR beta chain was captured in a study of shared clonotypes between healthy human individuals. Findings and caveats of the study: Generation probabilities of non-shared clonotypes were lower (relative to those shared by all four donors). Clonotype sharing among donors, it was expected, would be affected by sequencing depth. Estimated clonotype richness was generally higher in naive than memory subsets.

As concerns this clone: Its antigen is not identified.

Original processing notes: From ImmunoSEQ came sequences covering only the junction and carrying no quality scores, so filtering differed. The table came from immunoSEQ multiplex PCR; TCRdb's copy has only in-frame clones and leaves some out. Clone size and the V and J calls come from that table; the DNA yielded D and trimming. The sample has roughly 2.5 million clones; roughly nine tenths are singletons. This CDR3 comprises 15 residues. In germline, CDR1 is SNHLY, CDR2 FYNNEI. V shed 5 bases and J shed 6 bases, with 20 bases lying between them. The specimen sequenced was naive CD4+ T cells sorted from blood. The subset was: CD45RA+ positively selected. The V gene is TRBV2, the J gene TRBJ2-7, with D maybe TRBD2 (5 bases). This sequence was found in a man aged 18 to 29 in good health. The CDR3 nucleotides read TGTGCCAGCAGTCCCTGGGCGACCGCCGGAGGCGAGCAGTACTTC. Protein product: CASSPWATAGGEQYF.